The next 29 T cell receptor beta chains were all read from a single sample in a study of blood T cells in healthy people across ages. A second PCR, run for roughly 7 to 11 cycles, used a sample-barcoded 5' primer plus a J-beta primer mix. TCRdb redid the calling of the 5' RACE reads with MiXCR, one entry per CDR3 protein. This table holds hundreds of thousands of distinct CDR3 sequences, 58% found once. Material for sequencing was blood. The receptor source for this set is a man aged 30-40 years in good health.

The V gene is TRBV12-3 or TRBV12-4, the J gene TRBJ1-2; D not resolved. The V end lost 5 bases, the J end lost 2 bases, and 9 bases lay between the germline ends. This CDR3 region has 13 residues. CDR3 sequence reads: CASSIGSNYGYTF. CDR3 DNA: TGTGCCAGCAGTATCGGGAGCAACTATGGCTACACCTTC.

This chain connects TRBV7-2 to TRBJ2-7, with 7 nucleotides matching TRBD1. Unmatched junction bases numbered 6, after V lost 4 bases and J lost 3 bases. The germline V gene has CDR1 SGHTA and CDR2 FQGNSA. The CDR3 is 14 amino acids. Here the CDR3 reads CASSYRDRLYEQYF. The CDR3 DNA is TGTGCCAGCAGCTACCGGGACAGACTCTACGAGCAGTACTTC.

The gene calls are TRBV2 and TRBJ1-2; 8 bases fit TRBD1. The CDR3 is made up of 13 amino acids. V lost 3 bases, J lost 8 bases, and 5 bases stayed unmatched. Per the germline V gene, CDR1 is SNHLY and CDR2 is FYNNEI. The CDR3 spells CASSDTGGRGYTF. CDR3 bases: TGTGCCAGCAGTGATACAGGGGGTCGGGGCTACACCTTC. The whole variable domain, filled in from reference TRBV2 and TRBJ1-2, reads EPEVTQTPSHQVTQMGQEVILRCVPISNHLYFYWYRQILGQKVEFLVSFYNNEISEKSEIFDDQFSVERPDGSNFTLKIRSTKLEDSAMYFCASSDTGGRGYTFGSGTRLTVV.

There are a few counts of this clonotype. V usage is TRBV20-1 and J usage is TRBJ2-4; D is possibly TRBD1 or TRBD2 (6 bases each). Deletions cut 6 bases from V and 8 bases from J, with 17 bases between. Germline loops: CDR1 DFQATT, CDR2 SNEGSKA (reference sequence). The length of the CDR3 is 13 residues. In DNA form, the CDR3 reads TGCAGTGCCCAGGTCGGGGGCCCGGACATTCAGTACTTC. Translated, it gives CSAQVGGPDIQYF.

The chain employs TRBV20-1 and TRBJ1-5; no reliable D call. The germline V gene has CDR1 DFQATT and CDR2 SNEGSKA (reference sequence). V lost 6 bases and J 2 bases, leaving 14 bases between the germline ends. The CDR3 consists of 14 residues. For the CDR3, the DNA is TGCAGTGCAAAGAAAACAGAGGGCAATCAGCCCCAGCATTTT. Protein sequence: CSAKKTEGNQPQHF.

This clonotype appeared a few times. The chain recombines TRBV28 with TRBJ1-1; the D is unclear. Germline values: CDR1 MDHEN, CDR2 SYDVKM. The CDR3 totals 11 residues. V dropped 5 bases and J dropped 5 bases, with 6 bases sitting between them. CDR3 region: CASSLLTEAFF. The CDR3 bases are TGTGCCAGCAGTCTTCTGACTGAAGCTTTCTTT.

The genes are TRBV7-6 and TRBJ1-5; D call uncertain. Deletions cut 9 bases from V and 1 base from J, with 10 bases between. This CDR3 is 13 amino acids long. Germline V lookup: CDR1 SGHVS, CDR2 FNYEAQ. CDR3 nucleotide sequence: TGTGCCAGTACGGTGGGGAGCAATCAGCCCCAGCATTTT. Amino acid sequence: CASTVGSNQPQHF.

The rearrangement links TRBV29-1 to TRBJ2-7, with TRBD2 matching over 7 bases. This CDR3 contains 12 residues. V lost 4 bases and J lost 4; bases outside the gene matches: 4. Germline V gene data show CDR1 as SQVTM and CDR2 as ANQGSEA. This CDR3 reads CSVAAGDYEQYF. CDR3 bases: TGCAGCGTTGCGGCGGGAGATTACGAGCAGTACTTC.

The chain employs TRBV20-1 and TRBJ1-5, with D unresolved. CDR1 is DFQATT, CDR2 SNEGSKA, per germline (reference sequence). The CDR3 extends over 15 amino acids. V dropped 3 bases and J dropped 4 bases, with 16 bases sitting between them. DNA for the CDR3: TGCAGTGCTAGCCGTGAGGACGGCCTTAATCAGCCCCAGCATTTT. Translation: CSASREDGLNQPQHF.

The rearrangement uses TRBV20-1 and TRBJ2-4; perhaps TRBD1 as D (6 bases). The assigned J gene may be wrong: the sequence end matches TRBJ2-7 better. The germline CDR1 and CDR2 sequences are DFQATT and SNEGSKA (reference sequence). This CDR3 spans 13 amino acids. The CDR3 DNA sequence: TGCAGTGCTAGAAAGGGGGTGCCCTACGAGCAGTACTTC. Amino acid sequence: CSARKGVPYEQYF.

The gene calls are TRBV12-3 or TRBV12-4 and TRBJ2-1; weak D call: TRBD1 (6 bases). V was shortened by 6 bases and J by 3 bases, with 9 bases between the two germline ends. The CDR3 sequence is 13 residues long. The DNA for the CDR3 is TGTGCCAGCAGCTCGGGACACTACAATGAGCAGTTCTTC. Translation gives CASSSGHYNEQFF.

V is TRBV6-2 or TRBV6-3 and J is TRBJ1-1; the match to TRBD1 covers 8 bases. The CDR3 length is 18 residues. The trim removed 5 bases at V and 6 bases at J, leaving 20 bases unmatched. Germline V lookup: CDR1 MNHEY, CDR2 SVGEGT. This CDR3 reads CASSKPNRGYVLQAEAFF. Written as DNA, the CDR3 is TGTGCCAGCAGTAAACCCAACAGGGGGTACGTTCTTCAGGCTGAAGCTTTCTTT.

This clonotype was seen just once. The chain recombines TRBV30 with TRBJ2-7; D assignment may be TRBD1 or TRBD2 (5 bases each). The V end was cut by 6 bases, the J end by 7 bases, with 16 bases between. The germline gives CDR1 GTSNPN, CDR2 SVGIG (reference sequence). This CDR3 is built from 12 residues. The CDR3 region is CACAPRDEEQYF. The CDR3 nucleotides are TGTGCCTGTGCCCCCCGGGACGAAGAGCAGTACTTC.

This clonotype has a handful of counts. The CDR3 loop reads CSVEDVGVQETQYF. In DNA, the CDR3 is TGCAGCGTTGAAGATGTGGGAGTTCAAGAGACCCAGTACTTC. This chain joins TRBV29-1 and TRBJ2-5; weak D call: TRBD2 (5 bases). Looked up from germline, CDR1 is SQVTM and CDR2 is ANQGSEA. The CDR3 covers 14 residues. The germline V and J ends were trimmed by 0 bases and 2 bases, with 10 bases remaining between them.

V usage is TRBV29-1 and J usage is TRBJ2-5; D gene unclear. CDR3 length: 13 residues. Germline CDR1 and CDR2: SQVTM and ANQGSEA. V was pared by 6 bases and J by 7 bases, with 18 bases between. The chain's CDR3 is CSVDQDGARTQYF. The CDR3 DNA reads as TGCAGCGTGGACCAGGACGGCGCCCGGACCCAGTACTTC.

This clonotype was detected once. The chain recombines TRBV5-1 with TRBJ1-2; TRBD1 aligns across 7 bases. The V gene end was trimmed by 4 bases and the J gene end by 4 bases; junction bases not matched to a gene: 10. This CDR3 spans 15 amino acids. From germline, CDR1 is SGHRS and CDR2 YFSETQ. CDR3 loop: CASSRDPGQTYGYTF. In DNA form, the CDR3 reads TGCGCCAGCAGCCGGGATCCGGGACAGACCTATGGCTACACCTTC.

The CDR3 protein is CSATPAGGSSYNEQYF. The DNA of the CDR3 is TGCAGTGCTACACCCGCTGGGGGGAGCTCCTACAATGAGCAGTACTTC. This chain connects TRBV20-1 to TRBJ2-1; D possibly corresponds to TRBD2 (6 bases). The DNA end favors TRBJ2-7, so the J call may be wrong. The germline V gene has CDR1 DFQATT and CDR2 SNEGSKA (reference sequence). This CDR3 is 16 amino acids long.

This chain uses TRBV20-1 with TRBJ2-7; D is unclear. The germline V gene has CDR1 DFQATT and CDR2 SNEGSKA (reference sequence). This CDR3 has 14 residues. Trimming took off 5 bases at V and 0 bases at J, with 14 bases between the two ends. The CDR3 spells CSAADGGISYEQYF. In nucleotides, the CDR3 is TGCAGTGCTGCGGACGGTGGAATCTCCTACGAGCAGTACTTC.

This clonotype was counted between two and nine times. Compared with germline, one end of the junction differs, possibly owing to a read error. The V gene is TRBV12-3 or TRBV12-4, the J gene TRBJ2-3, with a weak D call TRBD2 (5 bases). The CDR3 sequence is 12 residues long. CDR3 in amino acids: CASSLAIDTQYF. In nucleotides, the CDR3 is TGTGCCAGCAGTCTAGCTATTGATACGCAGTATTTT.

This clonotype has a handful of counts. The V gene is TRBV10-3, the J gene TRBJ2-1, with 9 positions matching TRBD2. CDR1 ENHRY and CDR2 SYGVKD come from the germline V gene. CDR3 length: 15 residues. V was clipped by 8 bases and J by 11 bases; unmatched bases: 16. The CDR3 DNA reads as TGTGCCATCGAAGCTTGGGGCGGGAGGGGGAGTCAGCAGTTCTTC. Translation: CAIEAWGGRGSQQFF.

In the case of this clonotype: Being one base from a much bigger clone, this may be a read error. The chain is built from TRBV20-1 and TRBJ1-6; the D gene is possibly TRBD1 (5 bases). CDR3 length: 13 amino acids. Germline-derived CDR1 and CDR2 are DFQATT and SNEGSKA (reference sequence). V was clipped by 7 bases and J by 8 bases, with 15 bases between them. Here the CDR3 DNA reads TGCAGTGGAACCCAGGGAGCTGATTCACCCCTCCACTTT. This encodes CSGTQGADSPLHF.

V gene TRBV7-2 combines with J gene TRBJ2-3; 7 bases align to TRBD2. Germline trimming cut 6 bases from V and 5 bases from J; bases unmatched to any gene: 11. This CDR3 comprises 15 residues. Germline CDR1 SGHTA, CDR2 FQGNSA. CDR3 DNA sequence: TGTGCCAGCAGTCGGGCGGGAGTAGTCGGAGATACGCAGTATTTT. Encoded protein: CASSRAGVVGDTQYF.

The chain combines TRBV5-1 with TRBJ2-7; tentative D call: TRBD2 (6 bases). The CDR3 spans 14 residues. CDR1 is SGHRS and CDR2 is YFSETQ in the germline V gene. V gave up 4 bases and J gave up 3 bases, with 14 bases separating them. The CDR3 is CASSLERANYEQYF. The CDR3 nucleotides are TGCGCCAGCAGCCTCGAGCGGGCAAACTACGAGCAGTACTTC.

Notes on this clonotype: An end of the junction does not agree with germline; a read error may underlie this. The chain has TRBV27 and TRBJ1-5; D gene unclear. The CDR3 is 14 amino acids. Germline lookup yields CDR1 MNHEY and CDR2 SMNVEV (reference sequence). Here the CDR3 DNA reads TGTGCCAGCAGTTTGGGGTTTCGCAATCAGCTCCAGCATTTT. Residues: CASSLGFRNQLQHF.

This clonotype was seen a few times. The gene calls are TRBV15 and TRBJ2-4; D is tentatively TRBD1 or TRBD2 (5 bases each). The CDR3 spans 15 residues. Trimming cost V 3 bases and J 8 bases, with 17 bases left between them. CDR1 and CDR2 from the germline V gene are LNHNV and YYDKDF (reference sequence). This chain's CDR3 is CATSSRGWTSDIQYF. CDR3 nucleotides: TGTGCCACCAGCAGCCGGGGCTGGACGTCCGACATTCAGTACTTC.

The chain carries TRBV5-5 and TRBJ2-5, with TRBD1 identical over 8 bases. Per the germline V gene, CDR1 is SGHKS and CDR2 is YYEKEE (reference sequence). The CDR3 runs 16 residues. With 6 bases clipped from V and 5 bases from J, the junction kept 15 bases outside the gene matches. This chain's CDR3 is CASNDGAGGPRETQYF. In nucleotides, the CDR3 is TGTGCCAGCAACGACGGGGCAGGGGGCCCTCGGGAGACCCAGTACTTC.

This rearrangement joins TRBV7-9 to TRBJ2-4; D ambiguous. This CDR3 contains 12 residues. CDR1 and CDR2 (germline): SEHNR, FQNEAQ (reference sequence). Deletions cut 1 base from V and 15 bases from J, with 13 bases between. The CDR3 sequence is CASSLEGLAGYF. The CDR3 nucleotides read TGTGCCAGCAGCTTAGAAGGTCTTGCTGGGTACTTC.

This clonotype was counted only a few times. V usage is TRBV5-1 and J usage is TRBJ2-1; D possibly uses TRBD1 or TRBD2 (6 bases each). The closer fit of TRBJ2-7 to the DNA end suggests the J call may be wrong. The CDR3 consists of 14 residues. The germline gives CDR1 SGHRS, CDR2 YFSETQ. The CDR3: CASSTGTLRGEQYF. CDR3 bases: TGCGCCAGCAGCACGGGGACACTGCGGGGCGAGCAGTACTTC.

The chain uses TRBV12-5 and TRBJ2-3; tentatively, D is TRBD1 or TRBD2 (5 bases each). Germline values: CDR1 LGHNT, CDR2 FRNRAP. This CDR3 is built from 17 residues. Trimming stripped 2 bases from V and 4 bases from J, with 19 bases between. The DNA for the CDR3 is TGTGCTAGTGGTTTGACCACCGGGGCTAGAGGTGCAGATACGCAGTATTTT. This translates into CASGLTTGARGADTQYF.